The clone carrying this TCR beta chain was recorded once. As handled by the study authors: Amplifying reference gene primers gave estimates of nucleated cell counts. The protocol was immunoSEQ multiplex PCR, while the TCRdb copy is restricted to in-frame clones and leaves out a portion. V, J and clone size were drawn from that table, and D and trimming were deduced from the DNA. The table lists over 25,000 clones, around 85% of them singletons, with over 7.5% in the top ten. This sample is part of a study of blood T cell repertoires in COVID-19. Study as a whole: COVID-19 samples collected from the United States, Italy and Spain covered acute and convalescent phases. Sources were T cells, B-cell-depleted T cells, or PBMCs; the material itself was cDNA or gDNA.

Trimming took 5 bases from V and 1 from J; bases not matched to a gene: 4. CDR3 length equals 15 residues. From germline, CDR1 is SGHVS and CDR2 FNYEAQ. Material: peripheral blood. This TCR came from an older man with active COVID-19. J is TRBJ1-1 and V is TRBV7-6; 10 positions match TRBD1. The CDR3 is CASSGRDRGNTEAFF. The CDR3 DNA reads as TGTGCCAGCAGCGGCCGGGACAGGGGGAACACTGAAGCTTTCTTT.